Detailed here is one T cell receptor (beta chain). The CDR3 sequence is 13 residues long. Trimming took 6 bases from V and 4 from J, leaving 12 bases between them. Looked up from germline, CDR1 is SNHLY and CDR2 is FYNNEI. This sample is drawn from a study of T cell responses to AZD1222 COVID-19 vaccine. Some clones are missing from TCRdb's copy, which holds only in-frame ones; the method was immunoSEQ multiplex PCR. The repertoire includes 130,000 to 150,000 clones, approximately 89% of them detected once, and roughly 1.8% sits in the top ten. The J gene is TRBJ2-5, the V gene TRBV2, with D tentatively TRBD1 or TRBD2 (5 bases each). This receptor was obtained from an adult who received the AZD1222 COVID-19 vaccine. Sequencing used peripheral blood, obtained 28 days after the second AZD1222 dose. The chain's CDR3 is CASSLNGGETQYF. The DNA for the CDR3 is TGTGCCAGCAGCCTCAATGGGGGAGAGACCCAGTACTTC.